One and the same sample provided the 10 T cell receptor beta chains below, sequenced in a study of T cells of healthy individuals. TCRdb re-derived calls from the 5' RACE reads in MiXCR, one entry per CDR3 protein. The sample yields fewer than 90,000 distinct CDR3 sequences, about 5.5% seen once. The receptors were gathered from a female donor in good health.

The table lists this clonotype with many counts. The chain is built from TRBV29-1 and TRBJ2-7, with D perhaps matching TRBD2 (6 bases). The V gene's germline CDR1 is SQVTM and CDR2 ANQGSEA. Trimming took 6 bases from V and 6 from J, leaving 12 bases between them. The CDR3 covers 11 residues. The DNA of the CDR3 is TGCAGCGTCGGGGGACCCAGCGAGCAGTACTTC. Translated: CSVGGPSEQYF.

V and J are TRBV6-4 and TRBJ2-1; no clear D. The germline V gene encodes CDR1 MRHNA and CDR2 SNTAGT. The CDR3 has 15 residues. The germline V and J ends were trimmed by 2 bases and 0 bases, with 8 bases remaining between them. The CDR3 loop is CASSDGRSSYNEQFF. CDR3 sequence (DNA): TGTGCCAGCAGTGACGGTCGGAGCTCCTACAATGAGCAGTTCTTC.

The table lists this clonotype with many counts. The chain couples TRBV11-1 to TRBJ1-5, with a tentative D call TRBD1 (5 bases). The V end was cut by 3 bases, the J end by 4 bases, with 22 bases between. CDR3 length equals 18 residues. The germline V gene encodes CDR1 SGHAT and CDR2 FQDESV (reference sequence). CDR3 DNA: TGTGCCAGCAGCTTCGACGGGGCCCAACGGGACCGGAATCAGCCCCAGCATTTT. It yields the protein CASSFDGAQRDRNQPQHF.

The rearrangement uses TRBV4-2 and TRBJ2-1, with 7 bases that match TRBD2. Germline CDR1 and CDR2: LGHNA and YNFKEQ. Trimming took 1 base from V and 4 from J; bases not matched to a gene: 7. The CDR3 spans 16 residues. CDR3 residues: CASSQGGGRTYNEQFF. The CDR3 DNA is TGTGCCAGCAGCCAAGGGGGAGGGAGAACTTACAATGAGCAGTTCTTC.

This clonotype has more than one count but fewer than ten. The V and J genes are TRBV20-1 and TRBJ1-2, with D perhaps matching TRBD1 (6 bases). The CDR3 covers 15 residues. The V and J ends lost 4 bases and 0 bases respectively, with 15 bases between them. From germline, CDR1 is DFQATT and CDR2 SNEGSKA (reference sequence). The CDR3 DNA reads as TGCAGTGCTATCCGAGGGGGGGAGGCTAACTATGGCTACACCTTC. As protein: CSAIRGGEANYGYTF.

This clonotype came up a few times. The chain has TRBV7-8 and TRBJ2-6; 9 bases match TRBD2. The CDR3 loop spans 18 amino acids. The germline V gene has CDR1 SGHVS and CDR2 FQNEAQ. Losses at the gene ends were 5 bases for V and 4 bases for J; bases not matched to a gene: 12. CDR3 in amino acids: CASSAGGASGPGANVLTF. Here the CDR3 DNA reads TGTGCCAGCAGCGCGGGGGGGGCTAGCGGGCCCGGGGCCAACGTCCTGACTTTC.

This clonotype has ten or more counts. The chain couples TRBV19 to TRBJ2-7; D may be TRBD1 or TRBD2 (5 bases each). Trimming shortened V by 4 bases and J by 2 bases, and 12 bases separated the two germline ends. Germline loops: CDR1 LNHDA, CDR2 SQIVND (reference sequence). This CDR3 comprises 14 residues. The CDR3 nucleotides read TGTGCCAGTAGTACCCGGGACGGGACCTACGAGCAGTACTTC. This sequence encodes CASSTRDGTYEQYF.

This clonotype was counted ten times or more. This chain uses TRBV4-3 with TRBJ2-1, with 9 bases identical to TRBD2. The CDR3 totals 18 residues. Germline loops: CDR1 LGHNA, CDR2 YSLEER. The trim removed 1 base at V and 4 bases at J, leaving 11 bases unmatched. The CDR3 loop is CASSQGLAGKVGYNEQFF. As DNA, the CDR3 is TGCGCCAGCAGCCAAGGGCTAGCGGGAAAGGTCGGTTACAATGAGCAGTTCTTC.

This clonotype was seen at least ten times. The rearrangement joins TRBV12-3 or TRBV12-4 to TRBJ2-1; TRBD2 matches 13 bases. After removal of 0 bases from V and 7 bases from J, the junction contained 9 bases not matched to a gene. The CDR3 loop spans 18 amino acids. The CDR3 DNA reads as TGTGCCAGCAGTTTAGCCGGACTAGCGGGAGCCATTCGGAATGAGCAGTTCTTC. This gives the protein CASSLAGLAGAIRNEQFF.

This clonotype was counted a few times. The chain is built from TRBV11-1 and TRBJ2-1; TRBD1 or TRBD2 may be the D gene (6 bases each). This CDR3 has 15 residues. V was cut by 6 bases and J by 1 base, with 13 bases left in between. Germline V gene sequence: CDR1 SGHAT, CDR2 FQDESV (reference sequence). Here the CDR3 DNA reads TGTGCCAGCAGTGCCGGGGGCGGTTCCTACAATGAGCAGTTCTTC. Translating it yields CASSAGGGSYNEQFF.